This TCR beta chain was sequenced for a study of vaccination and CD4 T cells after COVID-19. The overall study: Collection of post-COVID samples occurred a median about 98 days after diagnosis, spanning a range of 35 to 161. Each control culture was treated with a CEFX pool, an HIV-1 Nef pool, or no peptide.

Remarks on this clonotype: The antigen is undetermined.

Cultured CD4+ T cell DNA was sequenced using the Oncomine TCR Beta short-read assay. One entry per CDR3 protein, called by TCRdb with MiXCR from the PCR reads. There are around 19,000 distinct CDR3 sequences in the sample; around 55% occur only once, and around 17% lies in the top ten. The J segment lost 4 bases and the V segment lost 6 bases, leaving 13 bases of the junction unmatched. Germline CDR1 reads LNHDA; CDR2 reads SQIVND (reference sequence). The CDR3 consists of 18 residues. This sample's treatment: approximately 9-day PBMC culture with coronavirus spike peptide pools or control peptides (ViraFEST assay).

This TCR derives from a human donor who had recovered from COVID-19. The sample consisted of CD4+ T cells from blood, cultured in vitro. The V and J genes are TRBV19 and TRBJ2-2, with 11 bases identical to TRBD2. The CDR3 DNA reads TGTGCCAGTAGCCGACTAGCGGGAACCCTGGGCGGCACCGGGGAGCTGTTTTTT. Protein sequence: CASSRLAGTLGGTGELFF.